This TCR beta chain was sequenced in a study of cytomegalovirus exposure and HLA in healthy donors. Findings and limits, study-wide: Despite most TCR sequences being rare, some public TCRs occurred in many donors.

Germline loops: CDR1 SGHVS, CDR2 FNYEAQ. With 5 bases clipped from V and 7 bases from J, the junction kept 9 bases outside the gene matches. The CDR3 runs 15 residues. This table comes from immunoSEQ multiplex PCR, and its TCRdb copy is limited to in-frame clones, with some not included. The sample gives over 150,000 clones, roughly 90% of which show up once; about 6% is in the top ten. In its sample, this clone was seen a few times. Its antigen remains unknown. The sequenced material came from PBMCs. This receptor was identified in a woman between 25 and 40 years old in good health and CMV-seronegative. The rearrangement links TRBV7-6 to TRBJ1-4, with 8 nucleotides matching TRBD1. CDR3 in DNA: TGTGCCAGCAGCACGTCAGGGGGCTTTAGTGAAAAACTGTTTTTT. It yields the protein CASSTSGGFSEKLFF.